What follows are 28 T cell receptor beta chains derived from one specimen sequenced in a study of blood T cell repertoires in COVID-19. Repertoires were generated with immunoSEQ multiplex PCR, while TCRdb's copy carries only in-frame clones and drops some. The table lists 200,000 to 300,000 clones, about 90% of them singletons. The material sequenced was peripheral blood. The receptor source for this set is a woman aged 40 to 55 with acute or convalescent COVID-19.

The chain uses TRBV11-2 and TRBJ2-7, with a tentative D call TRBD2 (5 bases). The germline V and J ends were trimmed by 3 bases and 2 bases, with 14 bases remaining between them. Germline-derived CDR1 and CDR2 are SGHAT and FQNNGV. The CDR3 loop spans 15 amino acids. In nucleotides, the CDR3 is TGTGCCAGCAGCTTCACTAGTCTTACCGCCTACGAGCAGTACGTC. As protein: CASSFTSLTAYEQYV.

Details on this clone: This specimen includes other DNA sequences encoding the same CDR3. This sequence joins TRBV19 and TRBJ1-3; no clear D. This CDR3 is 14 amino acids long. Germline CDR1 LNHDA, CDR2 SQIVND (reference sequence). Trimming removed 6 bases at V and 0 bases at J, with 9 bases between. This chain's CDR3 is CASSALSSGNTIYF. DNA for the CDR3: TGTGCCAGTAGCGCATTGAGCTCTGGAAACACCATATATTTT.

The CDR3 nucleotides are TGTGCCAGCAGTCCCCCGCAGGGATCAGAGACCCAGTACTTC. Translating gives CASSPPQGSETQYF. The chain has TRBV6-6 and TRBJ2-5; D possibly corresponds to TRBD1 (5 bases). Germline V gene data show CDR1 as MNHNY and CDR2 as SVGAGI (reference sequence). Trimming removed 5 bases from V and 4 bases from J, with 14 bases in between. The CDR3 runs to 14 residues.

CDR3 sequence reads: CASSPTRTTGELFF. Written as DNA, the CDR3 is TGTGCCAGCAGTCCGACTAGAACGACCGGGGAGCTGTTTTTT. The chain is built from TRBV6-5 and TRBJ2-2; tentative D call: TRBD2 (6 bases). This CDR3 region has 14 residues. V gave up 5 bases and J gave up 5 bases, with 12 bases separating them. From germline, CDR1 is MNHEY and CDR2 SVGAGI.

The J gene is TRBJ1-1, the V gene TRBV5-5, with D hard to call. CDR3 length: 15 residues. V lost 4 bases to trimming and J lost 3 bases, with 16 bases between them. Germline values: CDR1 SGHKS, CDR2 YYEKEE (reference sequence). For the CDR3, the DNA is TGTGCCAGCAGCCCCCGCCAGACAAAACACACTGAAGCTTTCTTT. As protein: CASSPRQTKHTEAFF.

The chain links TRBV7-3 to TRBJ2-1, with 10 nucleotides matching TRBD1. This CDR3 comprises 15 residues. The trim removed 4 bases at V and 5 bases at J, leaving 5 bases unmatched. Looked up from germline, CDR1 is SGHTA and CDR2 is FQGTGA. The chain's CDR3 is CASSYPGQGNNEQFF. The CDR3 nucleotides read TGTGCCAGCAGCTATCCGGGACAGGGGAACAATGAGCAGTTCTTC.

The chain is built from TRBV12-5 and TRBJ2-5; the match to TRBD1 covers 7 bases. J gave up 1 base and V 7 bases, and 9 bases lay outside the gene matches. Germline V CDR1 and CDR2: LGHNT, FRNRAP. The CDR3 has 15 amino acids. The CDR3 sequence is CASAVGDRPQETQYF. For the CDR3, the DNA is TGTGCTAGTGCGGTAGGGGACAGACCCCAAGAGACCCAGTACTTC.

The rearrangement joins TRBV29-1 to TRBJ1-1; 8 bases map to TRBD1. This CDR3 spans 14 amino acids. V was pared by 5 bases and J by 3 bases, with 8 bases of the junction left unmatched. Germline CDR1 and CDR2: SQVTM and ANQGSEA. CDR3 bases: TGCAGCGTTCCTTCCAGGGGGCTTGACACTGAAGCTTTCTTT. Its protein is CSVPSRGLDTEAFF.

Only one count was recorded for this clone. The rearrangement links TRBV11-2 to TRBJ2-3; TRBD2 matches at 9 bases. The CDR3 spans 14 residues. CDR1 is SGHAT and CDR2 is FQNNGV in the germline V gene. V dropped 5 bases and J dropped 4; count of bases not matched to a gene: 4. The CDR3 spells CASSPWTSADTQYF. The CDR3, as DNA: TGTGCCAGCAGCCCCTGGACTAGCGCAGATACGCAGTATTTT.

The chain joins TRBV28 to TRBJ1-6; 9 nucleotides line up with TRBD1. Germline V gene data show CDR1 as MDHEN and CDR2 as SYDVKM. The CDR3 extends over 15 amino acids. The V and J ends lost 3 bases and 9 bases, in that order; junction bases with no gene match: 6. In DNA, the CDR3 is TGTGCCAGCAGTTTGGGACAGGGAATACGTTCACCCCTCCACTTT. Protein product: CASSLGQGIRSPLHF.

The V and J genes are TRBV28 and TRBJ2-3; 9 bases match TRBD2. The germline V gene encodes CDR1 MDHEN and CDR2 SYDVKM. The trim removed 8 bases at V and 4 bases at J, leaving 13 bases unmatched. The CDR3 is 16 residues long. The CDR3 region has the DNA TGTGCCAGCGGTCTGACTGGCGGGGGGGGTCCAGATACGCAGTATTTT. It codes for CASGLTGGGGPDTQYF. Using reference TRBV28 and TRBJ2-3 for the parts outside the CDR3, the full variable domain is DVKVTQSSRYLVKRTGEKVFLECVQDMDHENMFWYRQDPGLGLRLIYFSYDVKMKEKGDIPEGYSVSREKKERFSLILESASTNQTSMYLCASGLTGGGGPDTQYFGPGTRLTVL.

The chain recombines TRBV14 with TRBJ2-3, with TRBD1 matching over 10 bases. Germline loops: CDR1 SGHDN, CDR2 FVKESK. The CDR3 totals 16 residues. Trimming cost V 3 bases and J 3 bases; bases outside gene matches: 6. This CDR3 is CASSQGTGDLTDTQYF. In DNA form, the CDR3 reads TGTGCCAGCAGCCAGGGGACAGGGGACCTGACAGATACGCAGTATTTT.

This rearrangement joins TRBV27 to TRBJ2-1; 7 bases are shared with TRBD2. Trimming took 2 bases from V and 4 from J; bases not matched to a gene: 5. The CDR3 has 15 residues. The germline V gene encodes CDR1 MNHEY and CDR2 SMNVEV (reference sequence). As DNA, the CDR3 is TGTGCCAGCAGTTTACGGGGGGATCCGTACAATGAGCAGTTCTTC. This gives the protein CASSLRGDPYNEQFF.

This sequence joins TRBV9 and TRBJ2-1, with a tentative D call TRBD2 (7 bases). The CDR3 has 15 residues. Trimming cost V 0 bases and J 6 bases, with 13 bases left between them. Looked up from germline, CDR1 is SGDLS and CDR2 is YYNGEE. CDR3 in DNA: TGTGCCAGCAGCGTAGGGGCGGGGGCCCTCAATGAGCAGTTCTTC. This encodes CASSVGAGALNEQFF.

The count of this clone is one. The chain joins TRBV2 to TRBJ1-1, with D perhaps TRBD1 (5 bases). Germline values: CDR1 SNHLY, CDR2 FYNNEI. The CDR3 spans 13 residues. V was shortened by 6 bases and J by 1 base, with 9 bases between the two germline ends. The CDR3, as DNA: TGTGCCAGCAGAGATACAGGGAACACTGAAGCTTTCTTT. Amino acids: CASRDTGNTEAFF.

The V and J genes are TRBV30 and TRBJ1-2; possible D gene TRBD1, 5 bases. The CDR3 has 15 residues. Looked up from germline, CDR1 is GTSNPN and CDR2 is SVGIG (reference sequence). The ends were cut back, 7 bases at V and 0 bases at J, with 18 bases in the middle. CDR3 protein: CASTTVYYSNYGYTF. The CDR3 region has the DNA TGTGCCTCTACGACAGTATACTATTCTAACTATGGCTACACCTTC.

The rearrangement joins TRBV2 to TRBJ1-2, with D hard to call. Looked up from germline, CDR1 is SNHLY and CDR2 is FYNNEI. Trimming took 6 bases from V and 4 from J, leaving 21 bases between them. The CDR3 loop spans 16 amino acids. DNA for the CDR3: TGTGCCAGCAGCCTGGAGGTGGGAGGGCCCTCCTATGGCTACACCTTC. Translating gives CASSLEVGGPSYGYTF.

The rearrangement joins TRBV10-2 to TRBJ2-1, with a weak D call TRBD2 (5 bases). Trimming took 3 bases from V and 0 from J, leaving 9 bases between them. The germline gives CDR1 WSHSY, CDR2 SAAADI. The CDR3 runs to 15 residues. CDR3 nucleotide sequence: TGCGCCAGCAGTGACGGCGGAGGCTCCTACAATGAGCAGTTCTTC. The encoded protein is CASSDGGGSYNEQFF.

J is TRBJ1-5 and V is TRBV19; 8 nucleotides align to TRBD1. The CDR3 is made up of 15 amino acids. V dropped 3 bases and J dropped 6; count of bases not matched to a gene: 7. CDR1 LNHDA and CDR2 SQIVND come from the germline V gene (reference sequence). The CDR3 DNA reads TGTGCCAGTAGTATTGGGCAGGGGGCTTTTCAGCCCCAGCATTTT. As protein: CASSIGQGAFQPQHF.

J is TRBJ1-3 and V is TRBV6-5; no clear D gene. The V and J ends lost 6 bases and 7 bases respectively, with 7 bases between them. Germline V lookup: CDR1 MNHEY, CDR2 SVGAGI. The CDR3 contains 11 residues. CDR3 nucleotide sequence: TGTGCCAGCAGCTCTAGGAACACCATATATTTT. Protein: CASSSRNTIYF.

The chain has TRBV11-2 and TRBJ2-5; 9 bases are shared with TRBD1. V was clipped by 0 bases and J by 5 bases; unmatched bases: 4. Germline lookup yields CDR1 SGHAT and CDR2 FQNNGV. This CDR3 region has 15 residues. The chain's CDR3 is CASSLEGTGRETQYF. CDR3 nucleotide sequence: TGTGCCAGCAGCTTAGAAGGGACAGGGAGGGAGACCCAGTACTTC. Drawing the rest from reference TRBV11-2 and TRBJ2-5, the complete variable domain is EAGVAQSPRYKIIEKRQSVAFWCNPISGHATLYWYQQILGQGPKLLIQFQNNGVVDDSQLPKDRFSAERLKGVDSTLKIQPAKLEDSAVYLCASSLEGTGRETQYFGPGTRLLVL.

V and J are TRBV2 and TRBJ2-3, with D perhaps TRBD2 (7 bases). In germline, CDR1 is SNHLY, CDR2 FYNNEI. The CDR3 has 19 amino acids. V was clipped by 3 bases and J by 2 bases, with 24 bases between them. As DNA, the CDR3 is TGTGCCAGCAGTGACCCCGTGAGGGGGGGTTCAACTGCCACAGATACGCAGTATTTT. It translates to CASSDPVRGGSTATDTQYF.

The chain carries TRBV7-8 and TRBJ1-1; D is perhaps TRBD1 (6 bases). Trimming pared 5 bases from V and 3 bases from J, leaving 25 bases between. The CDR3 runs to 18 residues. Germline CDR1 SGHVS, CDR2 FQNEAQ. DNA of the CDR3: TGTGCCAGCAGCCCCAACGGGGGGCTATTGGTTTCGGACACTGAAGCTTTCTTT. Amino acid sequence: CASSPNGGLLVSDTEAFF.

J is TRBJ1-4 and V is TRBV15; D is ambiguous. CDR1 and CDR2 from the germline V gene are LNHNV and YYDKDF (reference sequence). The V gene lost 0 bases and the J gene lost 2 bases, with 13 bases spanning the gap. The CDR3 runs to 17 residues. The CDR3 reads CATSRDDVLGTNEKLFF. The DNA for the CDR3 is TGTGCCACCAGCAGAGATGACGTACTGGGCACTAATGAAAAACTGTTTTTT.

The V call is TRBV5-5, the J call TRBJ1-2; 8 bases are a match to TRBD1. The CDR3 totals 16 residues. Germline V CDR1 and CDR2: SGHKS, YYEKEE (reference sequence). Losses at the gene ends were 1 base for V and 8 bases for J; bases not matched to a gene: 13. The CDR3 nucleotides are TGTGCCAGCAGCTTGAGTTCACAGGGGGGGTTCAAGGGCTACACCTTC. Translated, it gives CASSLSSQGGFKGYTF.

This clone was detected only a few times. The rearrangement uses TRBV25-1 and TRBJ1-2; D is unclear. In germline, CDR1 is MGHDK, CDR2 SYGVNS. V was trimmed by 7 bases and J by 6 bases, leaving 15 bases between them. The CDR3 is made up of 13 amino acids. CDR3 bases: TGTGCCAGCACGAACAGTCTTTGGGATGGCTACACCTTC. The encoded protein is CASTNSLWDGYTF.

In DNA form, the CDR3 reads TGTGCCAGCAGACGGACCCTACTCGGGGATCAGCCCCAGCATTTT. Protein: CASRRTLLGDQPQHF. The rearrangement links TRBV2 to TRBJ1-5, with no clear D. The CDR3 has 15 amino acids. In germline, CDR1 is SNHLY, CDR2 FYNNEI. V lost 6 bases to trimming and J lost 5 bases, with 17 bases between them.

The chain carries TRBV10-3 and TRBJ2-5; 11 positions agree with TRBD1. Trimming took 4 bases from V and 6 from J; bases not matched to a gene: 7. The CDR3 extends over 15 amino acids. Germline V gives CDR1 ENHRY, CDR2 SYGVKD. CDR3 sequence reads: CAISGVGTGGKTQYF. Here the CDR3 DNA reads TGTGCCATCAGTGGTGTTGGGACAGGGGGAAAGACCCAGTACTTC.